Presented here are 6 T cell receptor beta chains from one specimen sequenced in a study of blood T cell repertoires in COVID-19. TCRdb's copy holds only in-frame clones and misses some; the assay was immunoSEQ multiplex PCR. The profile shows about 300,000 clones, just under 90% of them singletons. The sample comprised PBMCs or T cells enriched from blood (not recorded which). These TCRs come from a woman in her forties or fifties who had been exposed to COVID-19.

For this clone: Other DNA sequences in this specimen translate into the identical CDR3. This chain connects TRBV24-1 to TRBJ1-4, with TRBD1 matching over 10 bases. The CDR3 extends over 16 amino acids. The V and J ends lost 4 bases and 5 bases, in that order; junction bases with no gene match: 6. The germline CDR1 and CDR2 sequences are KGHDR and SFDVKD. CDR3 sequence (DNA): TGTGCCACCAGTGACGGAAGGACAGGGGGAAATGAAAAACTGTTTTTT. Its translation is CATSDGRTGGNEKLFF.

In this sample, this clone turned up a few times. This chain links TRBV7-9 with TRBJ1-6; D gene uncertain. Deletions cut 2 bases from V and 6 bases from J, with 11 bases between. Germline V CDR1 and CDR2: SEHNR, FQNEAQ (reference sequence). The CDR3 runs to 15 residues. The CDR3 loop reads CASSLSERSNSPLHF. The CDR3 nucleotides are TGTGCCAGCAGCTTATCTGAGAGGTCTAATTCACCCCTCCACTTT.

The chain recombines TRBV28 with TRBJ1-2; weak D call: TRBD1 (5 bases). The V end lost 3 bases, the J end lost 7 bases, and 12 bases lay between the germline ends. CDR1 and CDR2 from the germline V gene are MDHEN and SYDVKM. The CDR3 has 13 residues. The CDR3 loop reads CASSLGGGVGYTF. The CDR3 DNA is TGTGCCAGCAGTTTGGGGGGTGGGGTTGGCTACACCTTC.

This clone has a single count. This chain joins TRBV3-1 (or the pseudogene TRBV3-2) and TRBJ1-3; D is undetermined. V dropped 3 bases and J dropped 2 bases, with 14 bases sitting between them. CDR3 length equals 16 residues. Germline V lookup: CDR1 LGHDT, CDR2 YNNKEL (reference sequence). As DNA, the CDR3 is TGTGCCAGCAGCCATCCACCGCTACGGGCTGGAAACACCATATATTTT. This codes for CASSHPPLRAGNTIYF.

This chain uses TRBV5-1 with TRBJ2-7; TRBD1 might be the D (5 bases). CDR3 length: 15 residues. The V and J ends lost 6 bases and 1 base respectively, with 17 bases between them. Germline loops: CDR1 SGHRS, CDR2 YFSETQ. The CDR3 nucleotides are TGCGCCAGCAACACAGACAGTATCGGGTCCTACGAGCAGTACTTC. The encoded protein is CASNTDSIGSYEQYF.

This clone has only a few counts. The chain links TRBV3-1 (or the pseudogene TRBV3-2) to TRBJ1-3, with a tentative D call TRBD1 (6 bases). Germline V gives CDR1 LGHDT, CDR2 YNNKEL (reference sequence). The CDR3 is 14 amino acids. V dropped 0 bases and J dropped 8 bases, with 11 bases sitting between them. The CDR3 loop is CASSQDWGRYTIYF. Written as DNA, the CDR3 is TGTGCCAGCAGCCAAGATTGGGGGCGATACACCATATATTTT.